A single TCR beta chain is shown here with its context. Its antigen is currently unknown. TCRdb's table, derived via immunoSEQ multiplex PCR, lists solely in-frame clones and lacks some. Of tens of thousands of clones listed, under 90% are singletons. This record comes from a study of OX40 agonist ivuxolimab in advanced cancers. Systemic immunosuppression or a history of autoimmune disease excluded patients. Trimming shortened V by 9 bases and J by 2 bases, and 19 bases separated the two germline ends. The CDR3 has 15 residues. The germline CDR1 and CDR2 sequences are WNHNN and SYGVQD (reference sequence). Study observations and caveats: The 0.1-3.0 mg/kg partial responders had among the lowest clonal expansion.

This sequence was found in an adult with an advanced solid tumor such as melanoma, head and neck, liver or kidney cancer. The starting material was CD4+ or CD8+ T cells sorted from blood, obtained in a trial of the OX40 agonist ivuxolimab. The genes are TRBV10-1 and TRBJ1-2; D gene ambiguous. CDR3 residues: CASIEKVDGNYGYTF. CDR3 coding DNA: TGCGCCAGTATTGAGAAGGTAGACGGGAACTATGGCTACACCTTC.